Each of the 10 T cell receptor beta chains below was sequenced from the same sample in a study of radiotherapy plus CTLA-4 blockade in lung cancer. Method: immunoSEQ multiplex PCR; TCRdb's copy keeps in-frame clones and lacks some. The sample contains roughly 100,000 clones, roughly 84% of which appear only once. The source was peripheral blood, collected from a patient treated with radiotherapy plus ipilimumab. Receptor source: a human donor with non-small cell lung cancer that progressed on radiotherapy plus ipilimumab. Some clones in this sample may be carry-over from other donors' samples.

Points on this clone: A read error is possible here, since a much larger clone lies one base away. The CDR3 nucleotides are TGCGCCAGCAGCTTAACATCGACAGGGCACTACAATGGGCAGTTCTTC. As protein: CASSLTSTGHYNGQFF. This sequence joins TRBV5-1 and TRBJ2-1, with TRBD1 matching over 7 bases. CDR1 and CDR2 (germline): SGHRS, YFSETQ. This CDR3 contains 16 residues.

V usage is TRBV5-8 and J usage is TRBJ1-2; D perhaps matches TRBD1 (6 bases). The CDR3 has 14 residues. The germline V and J ends were trimmed by 4 bases and 5 bases, with 15 bases remaining between them. Looked up from germline, CDR1 is SGHTS and CDR2 is YDEGEE. The CDR3 nucleotides read TGTGCCAGCAGCCCAGACCGGGACACGTATGGCTACACCTTC. Translated: CASSPDRDTYGYTF.

The chain joins TRBV5-4 to TRBJ1-6; maybe TRBD1 (5 bases). Trimming took 4 bases from V and 9 from J, leaving 8 bases between them. Germline loops: CDR1 SGHNT, CDR2 YYREEE (reference sequence). This CDR3 has 12 amino acids. CDR3 sequence reads: CASSTQGSPLHF. The DNA for the CDR3 is TGTGCCAGCAGCACTCAGGGTTCACCCCTCCACTTT. Using reference TRBV5-4 and TRBJ1-6 for the parts outside the CDR3, the full variable domain is ETGVTQSPTHLIKTRGQQVTLRCSSQSGHNTVSWYQQALGQGPQFIFQYYREEENGRGNFPPRFSGLQFPNYSSELNVNALELDDSALYLCASSTQGSPLHFGNGTRLTVT.

This clone was found once. This chain uses TRBV29-1 with TRBJ1-2, with 8 bases fitting TRBD1. Germline V gives CDR1 SQVTM, CDR2 ANQGSEA. This CDR3 is built from 14 residues. V dropped 7 bases and J dropped 2; count of bases not matched to a gene: 9. This CDR3 reads CSAGQGSPNYGYTF. CDR3 coding DNA: TGCAGCGCTGGACAGGGATCTCCGAACTATGGCTACACCTTC. Based on the CDR3 plus reference TRBV29-1 and TRBJ1-2, the full variable domain is SAVISQKPSRDICQRGTSLTIQCQVDSQVTMMFWYRQQPGQSLTLIATANQGSEATYESGFVIDKFPISRPNLTFSTLTVSNMSPEDSSIYLCSAGQGSPNYGYTFGSGTRLTVV.

A single count supports this clone. The gene calls are TRBV7-3 and TRBJ2-6, with D possibly TRBD2 on 5 matching bases. Trimming pared 4 bases from V and 0 bases from J, leaving 22 bases between. This CDR3 has 20 residues. CDR1 and CDR2 from the germline V gene are SGHTA and FQGTGA. CDR3 loop: CASSSRSRQRQTSGANVLTF. CDR3 nucleotide sequence: TGTGCCAGCAGCTCACGAAGTCGGCAGCGGCAGACCTCTGGGGCCAACGTCCTGACTTTC.

The genes are TRBV7-9 and TRBJ1-4; D ambiguous. Looked up from germline, CDR1 is SEHNR and CDR2 is FQNEAQ (reference sequence). V shed 1 base and J shed 8 bases, with 20 bases lying between them. The length of the CDR3 is 17 residues. The CDR3 loop is CASSLGGSGSAFEKLFF. Here the CDR3 DNA reads TGTGCCAGCAGCTTAGGTGGGTCGGGCAGCGCTTTCGAAAAACTGTTTTTT.

The V gene is TRBV5-6, the J gene TRBJ2-3, with TRBD2 matching over 10 bases. J gave up 2 bases and V 5 bases, and 8 bases lay outside the gene matches. There are 16 residues in the CDR3. CDR1 is SGHDT and CDR2 is YYEEEE in the germline V gene. CDR3 DNA: TGTGCCAGCAGTTTTATAGCGGGGGGCTCCACAGATACGCAGTATTTT. This codes for CASSFIAGGSTDTQYF.

The chain links TRBV7-6 to TRBJ1-1, with 9 bases that match TRBD1. This CDR3 has 14 residues. V shed 5 bases and J 6 bases; nucleotides not matched to a gene: 7. The V gene's germline CDR1 is SGHVS and CDR2 FNYEAQ. CDR3 region: CASSQRQGEAEAFF. The CDR3 coding sequence is TGTGCCAGCAGCCAACGACAGGGGGAAGCTGAAGCTTTCTTT.

The chain is built from TRBV19 and TRBJ1-2; 10 bases align to TRBD1. Germline assignment: CDR1 LNHDA and CDR2 SQIVND (reference sequence). The V and J ends lost 3 bases and 8 bases, in that order; junction bases with no gene match: 12. The CDR3 loop spans 16 amino acids. In DNA form, the CDR3 reads TGTGCCAGTAGTATCCTACTTGGACAGGGGGTCTTGGGCTACACCTTC. Protein sequence: CASSILLGQGVLGYTF.

V gene TRBV5-1 combines with J gene TRBJ2-5; no reliable D call. The CDR3 totals 15 residues. Germline V gene data show CDR1 as SGHRS and CDR2 as YFSETQ. Trimming took off 2 bases at V and 0 bases at J, with 11 bases between the two ends. The CDR3 DNA follows: TGCGCCAGCAGCTTAATAACAACGTACCAAGAGACCCAGTACTTC. This translates into CASSLITTYQETQYF.